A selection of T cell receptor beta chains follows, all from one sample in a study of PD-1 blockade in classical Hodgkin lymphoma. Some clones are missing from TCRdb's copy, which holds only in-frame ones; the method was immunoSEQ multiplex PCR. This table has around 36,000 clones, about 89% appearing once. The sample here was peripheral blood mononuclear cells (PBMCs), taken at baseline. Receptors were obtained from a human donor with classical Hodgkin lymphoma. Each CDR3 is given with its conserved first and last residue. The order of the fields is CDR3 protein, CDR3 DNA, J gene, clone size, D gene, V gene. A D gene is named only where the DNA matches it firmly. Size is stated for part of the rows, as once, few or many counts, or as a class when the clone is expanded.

CASSYEWGIGTEAFF TGTGCCAGCAGTTACGAATGGGGGATCGGCACTGAAGCTTTCTTT TRBJ1-1 . . TRBV6-5
CASSFHDRVYEQYF TGTGCCAGCAGTTTTCACGACAGGGTCTACGAGCAGTACTTC TRBJ2-7 once TRBD1 TRBV28
CASSQESTGGSGELFF TGTGCCAGCAGCCAAGAATCAACAGGGGGTTCTGGGGAGCTGTTTTTT TRBJ2-2 . TRBD1 TRBV4-2
CAISESRGRETQYF TGTGCCATCAGTGAGTCAAGGGGGCGTGAGACCCAGTACTTC TRBJ2-5 . TRBD1 TRBV10-3
CASIIGGGRRSEAFF TGTGCCAGCATTATTGGGGGGGGGCGCCGGTCTGAAGCTTTCTTT TRBJ1-1 once . TRBV13
CASSLSGMHLDTQYF TGTGCCAGCAGCTTATCAGGGATGCACTTAGATACGCAGTATTTT TRBJ2-3 once . TRBV7-8
CASSLMVTDGEQYF TGCGCCAGCAGCTTGATGGTGACTGATGGCGAGCAGTACTTC TRBJ2-7 once . TRBV5-1
CASSKAGLVVTQYF TGTGCCAGCAGCAAGGCTGGACTAGTCGTGACCCAGTACTTC TRBJ2-5 . TRBD2 TRBV11-2
CSVDPRGKFYEQYF TGCAGCGTTGATCCCAGGGGGAAGTTCTACGAGCAGTACTTC TRBJ2-7 . TRBD1 TRBV29-1
CASSTDFSSYEQYF TGTGCCAGTAGTACTGATTTCAGCTCCTACGAGCAGTACTTC TRBJ2-7 . . TRBV19
CASSLTLVNTGELFF TGTGCCAGCAGTTTAACCCTAGTCAACACCGGGGAGCTGTTTTTT TRBJ2-2 . . TRBV28
CASRRRQGAYEQYF TGTGCCAGCAGACGCCGACAGGGAGCTTACGAGCAGTACTTC TRBJ2-7 . TRBD1 TRBV6-6
CASFGGDRDTQETQYF TGTGCCAGCTTCGGGGGGGACAGGGACACTCAAGAGACCCAGTACTTC TRBJ2-5 . . TRBV2
CASFGDLNTEAFF TGTGCCAGCTTTGGGGACCTCAACACTGAAGCTTTCTTT TRBJ1-1 . . TRBV7-9
CAWSLAGIRSYEQYF TGTGCCTGGAGTTTAGCGGGAATTCGGTCCTACGAGCAGTACTTC TRBJ2-7 . TRBD2 TRBV30
CASSLSGVRNTEAFF TGCGCCAGCAGCCTGTCAGGGGTTCGGAACACTGAAGCTTTCTTT TRBJ1-1 . . TRBV5-1
CASSAQTETQYF TGTGCCAGCAGTGCTCAGACAGAGACCCAGTACTTC TRBJ2-5 . . TRBV6-1
CAWRLDRLANYGYTF TGTGCCTGGAGATTAGACAGGTTAGCTAACTATGGCTACACCTTC TRBJ1-2 . . TRBV30
CASSEGLLGEQFF TGTGCCAGCAGTGAAGGTTTGCTAGGCGAGCAGTTCTTC TRBJ2-1 . . TRBV2
CASSLAMWWAKNIQYF TGTGCCAGCAGCTTGGCCATGTGGTGGGCCAAAAACATTCAGTACTTC TRBJ2-4 . . TRBV5-8
CASSARVLATNEKLFF TGTGCCAGCAGCGCCAGGGTTCTGGCAACTAATGAAAAACTGTTTTTT TRBJ1-4 . . TRBV2
CAGQFNSPLHF TGCGCCGGACAGTTCAATTCACCCCTCCACTTT TRBJ1-6 . . TRBV20-1
CATRTGSTDTQYF TGCGCCACCAGGACAGGGAGCACAGATACGCAGTATTTT TRBJ2-3 . TRBD1 TRBV5-1
CASSLGRGNTIYF TGTGCCAGCAGTTTAGGGCGGGGAAACACCATATATTTT TRBJ1-3 . . TRBV28
CAISESGQGLNGYTF TGTGCCATCAGTGAGTCGGGACAGGGGTTGAATGGCTACACCTTC TRBJ1-2 . TRBD1 TRBV10-3
CASSSTSIQETQYF TGCGCCAGCAGCTCGACTAGCATCCAAGAGACCCAGTACTTC TRBJ2-5 . TRBD2 TRBV5-1
CASRPGGSGNTIYF TGTGCCAGCAGACCAGGGGGATCTGGAAACACCATATATTTT TRBJ1-3 . TRBD1 TRBV28
CASSRGGQFYNEQFF TGTGCCAGCAGCAGGGGGGGACAGTTTTACAATGAGCAGTTCTTC TRBJ2-1 . . TRBV6-5
CASRPPTGGDEQFF TGTGCCAGCAGGCCCCCGACAGGGGGCGATGAGCAGTTCTTC TRBJ2-1 . TRBD1 TRBV6-1
CASSDQAERAEAFF TGTGCCAGCAGCGATCAGGCGGAACGGGCTGAAGCTTTCTTT TRBJ1-1 . . TRBV9
CASSVTLNTEAFF TGTGCCAGCAGTGTGACACTGAACACTGAAGCTTTCTTT TRBJ1-1 . . TRBV9
CASSFGQGAGETQYF TGTGCCAGCAGCTTTGGACAGGGAGCCGGGGAGACCCAGTACTTC TRBJ2-5 . TRBD1 TRBV11-3
CASKGPNDNEQFF TGTGCCAGCAAGGGACCTAATGACAATGAGCAGTTCTTC TRBJ2-1 . . TRBV5-4
CASGTGDAEAFF TGTGCCAGCGGAACAGGGGACGCTGAAGCTTTCTTT TRBJ1-1 . TRBD1 TRBV5-4
CASSLRLAGGYNEQFF TGTGCCAGCAGCTTACGACTAGCGGGGGGGTACAATGAGCAGTTCTTC TRBJ2-1 once TRBD2 TRBV5-4